This T cell receptor beta chain is from a study of tumor-infiltrating lymphocytes in oesophageal squamous cell carcinoma. From the PCR reads, TCRdb called clonotypes with MiXCR, one entry per CDR3 protein. Among more than 10,000 distinct CDR3 sequences listed, approximately 53% were seen once. This CDR3 is built from 13 residues. CDR1 and CDR2 from the germline V gene are SGHVS and FNYEAQ. This clonotype was counted a few times. One end of the junction varies from germline; a read error may be responsible. Sample: esophageal tumor tissue. V gene TRBV7-6 combines with J gene TRBJ1-1; possibly TRBD1 for D (5 bases). This TCR came from a male donor with esophageal squamous cell carcinoma. The CDR3 reads CASSVGHPYEQYF. The CDR3 DNA is TGTGCCAGCAGCGTAGGACACCCCTACGAGCAGTACTTT.